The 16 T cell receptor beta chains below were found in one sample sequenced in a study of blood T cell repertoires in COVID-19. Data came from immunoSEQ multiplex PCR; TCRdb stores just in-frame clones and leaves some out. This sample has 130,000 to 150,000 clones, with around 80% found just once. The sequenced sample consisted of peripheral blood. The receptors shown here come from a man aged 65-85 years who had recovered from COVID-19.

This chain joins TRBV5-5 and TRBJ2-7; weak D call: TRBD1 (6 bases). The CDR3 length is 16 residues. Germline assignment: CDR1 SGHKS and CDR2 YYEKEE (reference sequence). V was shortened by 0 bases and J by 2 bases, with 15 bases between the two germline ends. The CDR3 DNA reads TGTGCCAGCAGCTTGGGTGGGGGCGCAACAACCTACGAGCAGTACTTC. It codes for CASSLGGGATTYEQYF.

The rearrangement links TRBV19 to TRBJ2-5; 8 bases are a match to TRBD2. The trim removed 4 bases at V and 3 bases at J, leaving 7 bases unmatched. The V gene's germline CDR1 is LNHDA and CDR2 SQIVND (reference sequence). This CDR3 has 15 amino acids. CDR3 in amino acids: CASSRTSSKEETQYF. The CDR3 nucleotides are TGTGCCAGTAGTAGGACTAGCAGTAAAGAAGAGACCCAGTACTTC.

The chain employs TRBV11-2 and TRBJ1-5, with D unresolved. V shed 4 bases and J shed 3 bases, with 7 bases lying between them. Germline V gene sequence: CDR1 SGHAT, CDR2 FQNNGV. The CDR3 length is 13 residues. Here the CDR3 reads CASSSGDNQPQHF. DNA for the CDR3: TGTGCCAGCAGCTCGGGTGACAATCAGCCCCAGCATTTT.

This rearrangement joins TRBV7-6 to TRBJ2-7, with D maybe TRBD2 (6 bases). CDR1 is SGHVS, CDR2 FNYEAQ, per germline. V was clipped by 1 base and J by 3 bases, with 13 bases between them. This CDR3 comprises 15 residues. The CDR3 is CASSLVAGMGYEQYF. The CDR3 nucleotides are TGTGCCAGCAGCTTAGTGGCGGGAATGGGCTACGAGCAGTACTTC.

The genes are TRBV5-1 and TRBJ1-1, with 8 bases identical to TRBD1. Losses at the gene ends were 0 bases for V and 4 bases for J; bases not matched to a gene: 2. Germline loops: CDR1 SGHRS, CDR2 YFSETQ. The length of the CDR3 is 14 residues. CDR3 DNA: TGCGCCAGCAGCTTGGACAGGGGGGGCACTGAAGCTTTCTTT. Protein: CASSLDRGGTEAFF. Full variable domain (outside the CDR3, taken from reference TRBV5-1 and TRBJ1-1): KAGVTQTPRYLIKTRGQQVTLSCSPISGHRSVSWYQQTPGQGLQFLFEYFSETQRNKGNFPGRFSGRQFSNSRSEMNVSTLELGDSALYLCASSLDRGGTEAFFGQGTRLTVV.

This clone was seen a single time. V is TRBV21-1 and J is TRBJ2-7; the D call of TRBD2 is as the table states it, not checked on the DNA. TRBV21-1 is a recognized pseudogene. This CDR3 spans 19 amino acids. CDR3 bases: TGTGCCAGCAGCTCCTTGCCGGGACTACGGGTGGGGAGCTCCTACGAGCAGTACTTC. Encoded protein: CASSSLPGLRVGSSYEQYF.

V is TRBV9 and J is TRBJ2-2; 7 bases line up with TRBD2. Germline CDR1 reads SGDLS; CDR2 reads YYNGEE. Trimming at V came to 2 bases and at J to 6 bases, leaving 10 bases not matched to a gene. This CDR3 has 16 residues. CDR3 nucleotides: TGTGCCAGCAGCGTCGGGCGGGAGATGTTCTCCGGGGAGCTGTTTTTT. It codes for CASSVGREMFSGELFF.

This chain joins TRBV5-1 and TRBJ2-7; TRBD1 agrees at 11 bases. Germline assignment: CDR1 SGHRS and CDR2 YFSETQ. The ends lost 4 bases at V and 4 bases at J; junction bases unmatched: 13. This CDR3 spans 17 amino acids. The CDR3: CASSKVGRTGGVYEQYF. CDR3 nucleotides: TGCGCCAGCAGCAAGGTGGGAAGGACAGGGGGCGTTTACGAGCAGTACTTC.

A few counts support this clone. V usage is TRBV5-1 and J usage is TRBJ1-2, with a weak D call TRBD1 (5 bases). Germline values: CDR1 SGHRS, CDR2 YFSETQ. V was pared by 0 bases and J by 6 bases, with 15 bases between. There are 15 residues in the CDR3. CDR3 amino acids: CASSLVSSGGHGYTF. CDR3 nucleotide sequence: TGCGCCAGCAGCTTGGTCTCCTCGGGGGGACATGGCTACACCTTC.

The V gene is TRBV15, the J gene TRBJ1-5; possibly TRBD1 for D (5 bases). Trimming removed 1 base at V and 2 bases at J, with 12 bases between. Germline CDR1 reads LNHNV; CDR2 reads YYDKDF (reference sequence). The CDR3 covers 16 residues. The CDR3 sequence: CATSRGGGEGNQPQHF. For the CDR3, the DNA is TGTGCCACCAGCAGAGGTGGAGGGGAGGGCAATCAGCCCCAGCATTTT.

CDR3 in DNA: TGTGCCAGCAGCGTAACGGGGCAGGGGGCAGATACGCAGTATTTT. Its translation: CASSVTGQGADTQYF. The chain combines TRBV9 with TRBJ2-3; 7 bases agree with TRBD1. The CDR3 loop spans 15 amino acids. Looked up from germline, CDR1 is SGDLS and CDR2 is YYNGEE. V was pared by 1 base and J by 4 bases, with 6 bases of the junction left unmatched.

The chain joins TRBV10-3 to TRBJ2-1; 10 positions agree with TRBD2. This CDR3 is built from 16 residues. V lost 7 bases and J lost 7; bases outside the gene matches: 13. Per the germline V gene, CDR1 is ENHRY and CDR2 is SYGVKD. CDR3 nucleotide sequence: TGTGCCATCACCGACTCCAAAGCGGGAGGGCCAAATGAGCAGTTCTTC. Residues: CAITDSKAGGPNEQFF.

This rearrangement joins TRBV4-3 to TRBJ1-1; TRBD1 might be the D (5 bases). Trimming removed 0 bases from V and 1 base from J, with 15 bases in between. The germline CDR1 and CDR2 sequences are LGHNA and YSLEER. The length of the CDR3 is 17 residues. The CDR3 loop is CASSQEIVGAQNTEAFF. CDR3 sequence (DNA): TGCGCCAGCAGCCAAGAAATTGTTGGGGCTCAGAACACTGAAGCTTTCTTT.

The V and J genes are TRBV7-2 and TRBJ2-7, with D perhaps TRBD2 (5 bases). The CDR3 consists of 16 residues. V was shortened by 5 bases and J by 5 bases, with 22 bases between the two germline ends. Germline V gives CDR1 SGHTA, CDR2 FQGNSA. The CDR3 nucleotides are TGTGCCAGCAGCGCAAGAGGGCGGTTCCAGGTAGACGAGCAGTACTTC. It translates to CASSARGRFQVDEQYF.

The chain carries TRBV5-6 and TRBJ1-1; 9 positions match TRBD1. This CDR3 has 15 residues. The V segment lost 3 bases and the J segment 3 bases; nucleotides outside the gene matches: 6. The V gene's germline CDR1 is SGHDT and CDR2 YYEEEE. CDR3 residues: CASSSRTGAYTEAFF. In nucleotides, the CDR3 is TGTGCCAGCAGCTCTCGGACAGGGGCGTACACTGAAGCTTTCTTT.

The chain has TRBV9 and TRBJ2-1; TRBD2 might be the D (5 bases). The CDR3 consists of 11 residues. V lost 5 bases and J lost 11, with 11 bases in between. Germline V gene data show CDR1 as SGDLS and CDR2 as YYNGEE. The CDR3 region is CASSPGIKQFF. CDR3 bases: TGTGCCAGCAGTCCGGGGATAAAGCAGTTCTTC. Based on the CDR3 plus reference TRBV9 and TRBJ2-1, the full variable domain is DSGVTQTPKHLITATGQRVTLRCSPRSGDLSVYWYQQSLDQGLQFLIQYYNGEERAKGNILERFSAQQFPDLHSELNLSSLELGDSALYFCASSPGIKQFFGPGTRLTVL.